The 21 T cell receptor beta chains below come from one sample, sequenced in a study of cytomegalovirus exposure and HLA in healthy donors. TCRdb's copy holds only in-frame clones and misses some; the assay was immunoSEQ multiplex PCR. The table has about 98,000 clones, 87% seen once; the top ten hold roughly 4%. The sequenced sample consisted of PBMCs. The receptors come from a woman aged 25 to 45 in good health and CMV-seronegative.

The CDR3 reads CASSYPRQGSGQPQHF. CDR3 nucleotide sequence: TGTGCCAGCAGTTACCCCCGACAGGGATCGGGTCAGCCCCAGCATTTT. The genes are TRBV6-6 and TRBJ1-5; 7 bases are shared with TRBD1. J lost 6 bases, V lost 2 bases, and 10 bases had no gene match. CDR1 and CDR2 (germline): MNHNY, SVGAGI (reference sequence). CDR3 size: 16 residues.

There are a few counts of this clone. V usage is TRBV28 and J usage is TRBJ2-7, with TRBD1 matching over 9 bases. CDR1 is MDHEN and CDR2 is SYDVKM in the germline V gene. Germline trimming cut 6 bases from V and 1 base from J; bases unmatched to any gene: 4. This CDR3 has 14 amino acids. The CDR3 sequence is CASRPGQGSYEQYF. The CDR3 DNA reads TGTGCCAGCAGGCCGGGACAGGGTTCCTACGAGCAGTACTTC.

The J gene is TRBJ1-2, the V gene TRBV5-8; TRBD1 matches at 7 bases. After removal of 4 bases from V and 3 bases from J, the junction contained 6 bases not matched to a gene. The germline CDR1 and CDR2 sequences are SGHTS and YDEGEE. The CDR3 has 14 amino acids. As DNA, the CDR3 is TGTGCCAGCAGCGCAGGACAGGCCTACTATGGCTACACCTTC. The encoded protein is CASSAGQAYYGYTF.

For the CDR3, the DNA is TGTGCCAGCAGTTTACTTTGGACAGGTGGCGATGAGCAGTTCTTC. Residues: CASSLLWTGGDEQFF. The J gene is TRBJ2-1, the V gene TRBV27; TRBD1 aligns across 7 bases. The V and J ends lost 2 bases and 8 bases, in that order; junction bases with no gene match: 9. Germline V gene sequence: CDR1 MNHEY, CDR2 SMNVEV (reference sequence). There are 15 residues in the CDR3.

The chain uses TRBV18 and TRBJ1-5; D is uncertain. CDR3 size: 13 residues. V dropped 2 bases and J dropped 4 bases, with 6 bases sitting between them. Germline V CDR1 and CDR2: KGHSH, LQKENI. CDR3 coding DNA: TGTGCCAGCTCACCAGGAGAGAATCAGCCCCAGCATTTT. It translates to CASSPGENQPQHF.

The chain has TRBV7-9 and TRBJ2-3, with TRBD2 matching over 7 bases. After removal of 10 bases from V and 1 base from J, the junction contained 11 bases not matched to a gene. The CDR3 contains 15 residues. CDR1 SEHNR and CDR2 FQNEAQ come from the germline V gene (reference sequence). The CDR3 region has the DNA TGTGCCACCCGAGGGAGGGTAAGGGGCACAGATACGCAGTATTTT. This sequence encodes CATRGRVRGTDTQYF. The entire variable domain, with the rest obtained from reference TRBV7-9 and TRBJ2-3, is as follows: DTGVSQNPRHKITKRGQNVTFRCDPISEHNRLYWYRQTLGQGPEFLTYFQNEAQLEKSRLLSDRFSAERPKGSFSTLEIQRTEQGDSAMYLCATRGRVRGTDTQYFGPGTRLTVL.

This chain connects TRBV11-2 to TRBJ1-6; D call uncertain. The CDR3 is made up of 16 amino acids. The V and J ends lost 2 bases and 0 bases respectively, with 8 bases between them. CDR1 and CDR2 from the germline V gene are SGHAT and FQNNGV. DNA for the CDR3: TGTGCCAGCAGCTTACCAGGCAGCTCCTATAATTCACCCCTCCACTTT. Translated: CASSLPGSSYNSPLHF.

The V gene is TRBV7-8, the J gene TRBJ1-5; the D is unclear. The CDR3 spans 13 residues. V was shortened by 6 bases and J by 2 bases, with 8 bases between the two germline ends. The V gene's germline CDR1 is SGHVS and CDR2 FQNEAQ. The CDR3 spells CASSGSGNQPQHF. The CDR3 region has the DNA TGTGCCAGCAGTGGTAGCGGCAATCAGCCCCAGCATTTT.

J is TRBJ2-5 and V is TRBV5-1; 13 nucleotides agree with TRBD2. Germline V gene data show CDR1 as SGHRS and CDR2 as YFSETQ. V shed 4 bases, J shed 2 bases, and the junction held 2 bases outside the gene matches. The CDR3 sequence is 15 residues long. This CDR3 reads CASSPGLAGQETQYF. The CDR3 DNA is TGCGCCAGCAGCCCGGGACTAGCGGGGCAAGAGACCCAGTACTTC.

This chain connects TRBV2 to TRBJ1-1; 11 bases agree with TRBD1. Germline V CDR1 and CDR2: SNHLY, FYNNEI. J gave up 4 bases and V 11 bases, and 12 bases lay outside the gene matches. The CDR3 is 15 residues long. The CDR3 spells CALSGQGAVGTEAFF. Written as DNA, the CDR3 is TGTGCCCTGTCCGGACAGGGGGCTGTAGGCACTGAAGCTTTCTTT.

The chain combines TRBV28 with TRBJ2-2; a possible D gene is TRBD1 (5 bases). Germline loops: CDR1 MDHEN, CDR2 SYDVKM. Trimming cost V 4 bases and J 3 bases, with 6 bases left between them. This CDR3 comprises 13 residues. CDR3 loop: CASSSGYTGELFF. In DNA, the CDR3 is TGTGCCAGCAGTTCAGGGTACACCGGGGAGCTGTTTTTT. The full variable domain, rest sourced from reference TRBV28 and TRBJ2-2, is DVKVTQSSRYLVKRTGEKVFLECVQDMDHENMFWYRQDPGLGLRLIYFSYDVKMKEKGDIPEGYSVSREKKERFSLILESASTNQTSMYLCASSSGYTGELFFGEGSRLTVL.

The J gene is TRBJ2-7, the V gene TRBV10-3, with D possibly being TRBD1 (6 bases). Germline V lookup: CDR1 ENHRY, CDR2 SYGVKD. V was shortened by 8 bases and J by 0 bases, with 11 bases between the two germline ends. The CDR3 has 13 residues. CDR3 sequence (DNA): TGTGCCATCTTCCGGGACACCTCCTACGAGCAGTACTTC. It is translated as CAIFRDTSYEQYF.

Concerning this clone: Additional DNA sequences in this sample encode the identical CDR3. CDR3 in amino acids: CASSSSSGSVNEQFF. The DNA of the CDR3 is TGCGCCAGCAGCTCCTCTAGCGGGAGTGTCAATGAGCAGTTCTTC. J is TRBJ2-1 and V is TRBV5-1; TRBD2 agrees at 10 bases. CDR1 and CDR2 (germline): SGHRS, YFSETQ. CDR3 length equals 15 residues. Trimming took 3 bases from V and 6 from J; bases not matched to a gene: 6.

This clone was seen once. One junction end does not reproduce the germline sequence, and a read error may be involved. This chain links TRBV7-9 with TRBJ2-7, with 10 positions matching TRBD1. Germline CDR1 is SEHNR and CDR2 is FQNEAQ (reference sequence). There are 15 residues in the CDR3. The CDR3 is CASSQPGQGSFEQYF. The CDR3 DNA follows: TGTGCCAGCAGCCAACCGGGACAGGGGTCCTTCGAGCAGTACTTC.

The rearrangement joins TRBV9 to TRBJ1-1; a weak D match, TRBD1 (5 bases). The CDR3 consists of 15 residues. Per germline, CDR1 SGDLS and CDR2 YYNGEE. V shed 4 bases and J shed 5 bases, with 18 bases lying between them. The CDR3 spells CASSKGTLEGTEAFF. In nucleotides, the CDR3 is TGTGCCAGCAGCAAAGGGACCCTGGAGGGGACTGAAGCTTTCTTT.

This chain uses TRBV6-5 with TRBJ1-1; D unclear. Germline V lookup: CDR1 MNHEY, CDR2 SVGAGI. The CDR3 is made up of 13 amino acids. Trimming removed 5 bases from V and 1 base from J, with 8 bases in between. This CDR3 reads CASSTRGNTEAFF. CDR3 nucleotides: TGTGCCAGCAGTACCCGGGGGAACACTGAAGCTTTCTTT.

The J gene is TRBJ1-1, the V gene TRBV7-8; unclear D gene. The ends were cut back, 2 bases at V and 4 bases at J, with 14 bases in the middle. This CDR3 is built from 15 residues. Germline CDR1 SGHVS, CDR2 FQNEAQ. As DNA, the CDR3 is TGTGCCAGCAGCTTAATAACCGCCAGAACCACTGAAGCTTTCTTT. Translating it yields CASSLITARTTEAFF.

This chain joins TRBV9 and TRBJ1-3; maybe TRBD1 (5 bases). Germline assignment: CDR1 SGDLS and CDR2 YYNGEE. V was pared by 3 bases and J by 0 bases, with 10 bases between. CDR3 length: 15 amino acids. The CDR3 here is CASSATGNSGNTIYF. The CDR3 nucleotides read TGTGCCAGCAGCGCCACAGGAAACTCTGGAAACACCATATATTTT.

The chain couples TRBV4-3 to TRBJ2-2; 13 positions agree with TRBD2. V shed 3 bases, J shed 4 bases, and the junction held 5 bases outside the gene matches. This CDR3 spans 17 amino acids. The germline gives CDR1 LGHNA, CDR2 YSLEER. This CDR3 reads CASSQKGLAGPTGELFF. Here the CDR3 DNA reads TGCGCCAGCAGCCAGAAGGGACTAGCGGGACCCACCGGGGAGCTGTTTTTT.

The chain carries TRBV7-6 and TRBJ2-5; a possible D gene is TRBD1 (6 bases). Germline-derived CDR1 and CDR2 are SGHVS and FNYEAQ. The CDR3 sequence is 15 residues long. Trimming stripped 0 bases from V and 3 bases from J, with 11 bases between. The CDR3 DNA reads TGTGCCAGCAGCTTAGCGGTGGCAGGGGAAGAGACCCAGTACTTC. Its translation is CASSLAVAGEETQYF.

As regards this clone: Other DNA sequences in this sample translate to the same CDR3. The CDR3 reads CAISELSYEQYF. The CDR3 bases are TGTGCCATCAGTGAGCTGTCCTACGAGCAGTACTTC. This rearrangement joins TRBV10-3 to TRBJ2-7; D not certain. The germline gives CDR1 ENHRY, CDR2 SYGVKD. V was cut by 2 bases and J by 1 base, with 3 bases left in between. CDR3 length: 12 amino acids.